Following are 29 T cell receptor beta chains from one sample sequenced in a study of T cells after somatic rescue of genetic block. Clones were sequenced by immunoSEQ multiplex PCR, and TCRdb holds only the in-frame ones, with some missing. The data show around 70,000 clones, around 90% seen once. The sample taken for sequencing was peripheral blood mononuclear cells (PBMCs). All receptors come from a man in his forties.

J is TRBJ1-5 and V is TRBV7-8, with a weak D call TRBD1 (6 bases). CDR3 length equals 15 residues. Trimming stripped 3 bases from V and 0 bases from J, with 9 bases between. The germline V gene encodes CDR1 SGHVS and CDR2 FQNEAQ. CDR3 region: CASSFSGHSNQPQHF. Here the CDR3 DNA reads TGTGCCAGCAGCTTCTCGGGACATAGCAATCAGCCCCAGCATTTT. Full variable domain (remainder filled in from reference TRBV7-8 and TRBJ1-5): GAGVSQSPRYKVAKRGQDVALRCDPISGHVSLFWYQQALGQGPEFLTYFQNEAQLDKSGLPSDRFFAERPEGSVSTLKIQRTQQEDSAVYLCASSFSGHSNQPQHFGDGTRLSIL.

J is TRBJ2-7 and V is TRBV7-9, with TRBD1 as a possible D gene (5 bases). Looked up from germline, CDR1 is SEHNR and CDR2 is FQNEAQ (reference sequence). The CDR3 runs to 13 residues. Trimming shortened V by 2 bases and J by 4 bases, and 9 bases separated the two germline ends. CDR3 nucleotides: TGTGCCAGCAGCTTACCAGGGTCATACGAGCAGTACTTC. This translates into CASSLPGSYEQYF.

This chain uses TRBV2 with TRBJ2-7; 8 bases align to TRBD1. CDR1 is SNHLY, CDR2 FYNNEI, per germline. There are 13 residues in the CDR3. V dropped 10 bases and J dropped 2; count of bases not matched to a gene: 7. The CDR3 region is CATKRTGTYEQYF. In DNA form, the CDR3 reads TGTGCCACAAAAAGGACAGGGACCTACGAGCAGTACTTC.

V gene TRBV7-2 combines with J gene TRBJ2-2, with D perhaps matching TRBD1 or TRBD2 (5 bases each). V lost 5 bases and J 0 bases, leaving 10 bases between the germline ends. Germline lookup yields CDR1 SGHTA and CDR2 FQGNSA. The CDR3 is made up of 15 amino acids. CDR3 sequence (DNA): TGTGCCAGCAGCCCCCGGGGCGCGAACACCGGGGAGCTGTTTTTT. Protein sequence: CASSPRGANTGELFF.

V usage is TRBV30 and J usage is TRBJ1-2; 7 nucleotides align to TRBD1. The germline gives CDR1 GTSNPN, CDR2 SVGIG (reference sequence). This CDR3 has 13 amino acids. J was trimmed by 2 bases and V by 2 bases; bases with no gene match: 2. The CDR3 nucleotides are TGTGCCTGGAGTTCAGGGGGGAACTATGGCTACACCTTC. This codes for CAWSSGGNYGYTF.

The chain couples TRBV28 to TRBJ2-2, with TRBD2 identical over 11 bases. Trimming took 9 bases from V and 5 from J; bases not matched to a gene: 17. The germline CDR1 and CDR2 sequences are MDHEN and SYDVKM. The CDR3 runs 18 residues. The CDR3 reads CASSTPKTSGSWTGELFF. DNA of the CDR3: TGTGCCAGTTCCACTCCCAAAACTAGCGGGAGTTGGACCGGGGAGCTGTTTTTT.

This sequence joins TRBV28 and TRBJ1-5; D is ambiguous. CDR1 and CDR2 from the germline V gene are MDHEN and SYDVKM. Trimming left V 1 base short and J 2 bases short, with 3 bases between. The CDR3 runs to 13 residues. CDR3 DNA sequence: TGTGCCAGCAGTTTATCCCGCAATCAGCCCCAGCATTTT. Amino acid sequence: CASSLSRNQPQHF.

This chain connects TRBV7-8 to TRBJ1-4, with D unclear. Trimming took 6 bases from V and 5 from J, leaving 16 bases between them. CDR3 length: 15 amino acids. Germline CDR1 is SGHVS and CDR2 is FQNEAQ. The CDR3 protein is CASSTRRPENEKLFF. DNA of the CDR3: TGTGCCAGCAGTACCCGACGGCCAGAGAATGAAAAACTGTTTTTT.

This rearrangement joins TRBV10-3 to TRBJ2-3; D might be TRBD1 (6 bases). The CDR3 has 17 amino acids. Germline CDR1 reads ENHRY; CDR2 reads SYGVKD. Trimming removed 0 bases from V and 0 bases from J, with 13 bases in between. This CDR3 reads CAISESLTGPSTDTQYF. For the CDR3, the DNA is TGTGCCATCAGTGAGTCATTGACAGGCCCTAGCACAGATACGCAGTATTTT.

The chain recombines TRBV7-6 with TRBJ2-7; maybe TRBD2 (7 bases). Germline lookup yields CDR1 SGHVS and CDR2 FNYEAQ. CDR3 length: 15 amino acids. V was cut by 3 bases and J by 2 bases, with 14 bases left in between. CDR3 DNA sequence: TGTGCCAGCAGCTTCTTGGGAGGGGGGGCCTACGAGCAGTACTTC. Its protein is CASSFLGGGAYEQYF. The whole variable domain, remainder taken from reference TRBV7-6 and TRBJ2-7, is GAGVSQSPRYKVTKRGQDVALRCDPISGHVSLYWYRQALGQGPEFLTYFNYEAQQDKSGLPNDRFSAERPEGSISTLTIQRTEQRDSAMYRCASSFLGGGAYEQYFGPGTRLTVT.

The chain couples TRBV6-5 to TRBJ1-1; D is unresolved. The CDR3 is 15 residues long. V lost 5 bases, J lost 3 bases, and 16 bases lay in between. From germline, CDR1 is MNHEY and CDR2 SVGAGI. The CDR3 is CASSNKPDGHTEAFF. The CDR3 DNA reads as TGTGCCAGCAGTAACAAGCCTGACGGCCACACTGAAGCTTTCTTT.

The CDR3 protein is CASTLDLNSGNTIYF. In DNA form, the CDR3 reads TGTGCCAGCACCCTCGACCTAAACTCTGGAAACACCATATATTTT. V is TRBV2 and J is TRBJ1-3; no reliable D call. Germline loops: CDR1 SNHLY, CDR2 FYNNEI. The CDR3 contains 15 residues. The ends were cut back, 7 bases at V and 0 bases at J, with 13 bases in the middle.

This clone was detected only once. The V call is TRBV5-1, the J call TRBJ2-3; no definite D call. The CDR3 totals 13 residues. Germline V gene sequence: CDR1 SGHRS, CDR2 YFSETQ. Trimming took off 6 bases at V and 4 bases at J, with 12 bases between the two ends. CDR3 sequence (DNA): TGCGCCAGCACCAGGACCGCCGCAGATACGCAGTATTTT. It translates to CASTRTAADTQYF.

The chain links TRBV25-1 to TRBJ1-5, with a possible D match to TRBD1 (5 bases). The CDR3 has 15 amino acids. Trimming shortened V by 3 bases and J by 0 bases, and 9 bases separated the two germline ends. Germline assignment: CDR1 MGHDK and CDR2 SYGVNS. CDR3 bases: TGTGCCAGCAGTGACTCAGGGAATAGCAATCAGCCCCAGCATTTT. Amino acid sequence: CASSDSGNSNQPQHF.

CDR3: CASSVLSGTYEQYF. As DNA, the CDR3 is TGTGCCAGCAGTGTTCTCTCAGGGACCTACGAGCAGTACTTC. This chain connects TRBV2 to TRBJ2-7, with D possibly matching TRBD1 (5 bases). The CDR3 totals 14 residues. V dropped 4 bases and J dropped 2 bases, with 12 bases sitting between them. The germline gives CDR1 SNHLY, CDR2 FYNNEI.

The chain employs TRBV15 and TRBJ2-1; D might be TRBD2 (6 bases). With 5 bases removed from V and 6 bases from J, the gap between germline ends came to 14 bases. This CDR3 spans 14 amino acids. CDR1 is LNHNV and CDR2 is YYDKDF in the germline V gene (reference sequence). CDR3: CATSLGGPANEQFF. The CDR3 nucleotides read TGTGCCACCAGCCTCGGGGGACCGGCCAATGAGCAGTTCTTC.

The chain uses TRBV6-1 and TRBJ2-1, with D possibly matching TRBD2 (6 bases). V lost 6 bases and J lost 9, with 9 bases in between. Germline CDR1 reads MNHNS; CDR2 reads SASEGT. The CDR3 contains 11 residues. This chain's CDR3 is CASRFGGEQFF. As DNA, the CDR3 is TGTGCCAGCAGGTTCGGGGGTGAGCAGTTCTTC.

This chain links TRBV7-8 with TRBJ2-5, with D perhaps TRBD1 or TRBD2 (5 bases each). The DNA end favors TRBJ2-7, so the J call may be wrong. Germline V lookup: CDR1 SGHVS, CDR2 FQNEAQ. This CDR3 region has 15 residues. This CDR3 is CASSFYQGPSYEQYF. The CDR3 DNA reads TGTGCCAGCAGCTTTTATCAGGGACCTTCCTACGAGCAGTACTTC.

The rearrangement uses TRBV18 and TRBJ1-2, with TRBD1 identical over 9 bases. The V gene end was trimmed by 5 bases and the J gene end by 0 bases; junction bases not matched to a gene: 4. This CDR3 has 15 amino acids. Germline V gene data show CDR1 as KGHSH and CDR2 as LQKENI. The CDR3 DNA follows: TGTGCCAGCTCAGACAGACAGGGGGCTAACTATGGCTACACCTTC. It encodes CASSDRQGANYGYTF.

The chain has TRBV10-3 and TRBJ2-2; 12 bases line up with TRBD2. CDR1 ENHRY and CDR2 SYGVKD come from the germline V gene. The CDR3 covers 15 residues. V shed 9 bases, J shed 5 bases, and the junction held 7 bases outside the gene matches. CDR3 sequence: CAIKTSGRDTGELFF. CDR3 sequence (DNA): TGTGCCATAAAGACTAGCGGGAGAGATACCGGGGAGCTGTTTTTT.

The chain links TRBV4-3 to TRBJ2-3, with 7 bases identical to TRBD1. The CDR3 is 19 amino acids. The V and J ends lost 1 base and 2 bases, in that order; junction bases with no gene match: 15. CDR1 and CDR2 (germline): LGHNA, YSLEER. CDR3 amino acids: CASSQGTADNGQATDTQYF. The CDR3 DNA follows: TGCGCCAGCAGCCAAGGAACCGCAGACAACGGACAGGCCACAGATACGCAGTATTTT.

The chain links TRBV5-1 to TRBJ2-1, with 11 bases aligning to TRBD2. The CDR3 sequence is 16 residues long. Germline loops: CDR1 SGHRS, CDR2 YFSETQ. V lost 1 base and J lost 8; bases outside the gene matches: 8. The CDR3 nucleotides read TGCGCCAGCAGCTTGCCTAGCGGGGGGTCTAGGGATGAGCAGTTCTTC. Translated, it gives CASSLPSGGSRDEQFF. The full variable domain, its missing parts supplied by reference TRBV5-1 and TRBJ2-1, is KAGVTQTPRYLIKTRGQQVTLSCSPISGHRSVSWYQQTPGQGLQFLFEYFSETQRNKGNFPGRFSGRQFSNSRSEMNVSTLELGDSALYLCASSLPSGGSRDEQFFGPGTRLTVL.

The chain employs TRBV28 and TRBJ1-2, with a tentative D call TRBD1 (6 bases). The germline CDR1 and CDR2 sequences are MDHEN and SYDVKM. The V end was cut by 9 bases, the J end by 2 bases, with 19 bases between. CDR3 size: 15 residues. CDR3 in amino acids: CASVQGGLRNYGYTF. The DNA of the CDR3 is TGTGCCAGTGTACAGGGAGGATTGAGGAACTATGGCTACACCTTC.

The V gene is TRBV27, the J gene TRBJ1-6; TRBD1 might be the D (6 bases). Germline-derived CDR1 and CDR2 are MNHEY and SMNVEV (reference sequence). V lost 3 bases and J 5 bases, leaving 14 bases between the germline ends. The CDR3 is made up of 16 amino acids. Here the CDR3 DNA reads TGTGCCAGCAGTTTCGACAGGACTAAGCATAATTCACCCCTCCACTTT. It translates to CASSFDRTKHNSPLHF.

This chain links TRBV5-4 with TRBJ2-7; weak D call: TRBD1 (6 bases). V gave up 4 bases and J gave up 5 bases, with 13 bases separating them. CDR3 length: 13 residues. CDR1 and CDR2 from the germline V gene are SGHNT and YYREEE (reference sequence). Here the CDR3 reads CASSTGQLNEQYF. The DNA for the CDR3 is TGTGCCAGCAGCACCGGACAGTTAAACGAGCAGTACTTC.

The chain combines TRBV6-1 with TRBJ2-7; D perhaps matches TRBD1 (6 bases). Trimming removed 7 bases at V and 2 bases at J, with 15 bases between. This CDR3 has 14 amino acids. CDR1 and CDR2 (germline): MNHNS, SASEGT. For the CDR3, the DNA is TGTGCCAGCAAGGTAGGGGGTACCACCTACGAGCAGTACTTC. This sequence encodes CASKVGGTTYEQYF.

This chain joins TRBV2 and TRBJ1-4; D uncertain. This CDR3 spans 14 amino acids. Germline V gene data show CDR1 as SNHLY and CDR2 as FYNNEI. Trimming cost V 4 bases and J 5 bases, with 11 bases left between them. The CDR3 loop is CASSVRGINEKLFF. The CDR3 DNA reads TGTGCCAGCAGTGTTCGGGGAATCAATGAAAAACTGTTTTTT.

The rearrangement joins TRBV19 to TRBJ1-1, with D perhaps TRBD1 (5 bases). Germline assignment: CDR1 LNHDA and CDR2 SQIVND (reference sequence). This CDR3 spans 16 amino acids. Trimming pared 3 bases from V and 1 base from J, leaving 15 bases between. The CDR3 region has the DNA TGTGCCAGTAGTATCCCCGGGGCCAGTTCGAACACTGAAGCTTTCTTT. Translation gives CASSIPGASSNTEAFF. Looking up the rest from reference TRBV19 and TRBJ1-1 gives the full variable domain: DGGITQSPKYLFRKEGQNVTLSCEQNLNHDAMYWYRQDPGQGLRLIYYSQIVNDFQKGDIAEGYSVSREKKESFPLTVTSAQKNPTAFYLCASSIPGASSNTEAFFGQGTRLTVV.

The J gene is TRBJ2-3, the V gene TRBV7-6, with 9 positions matching TRBD2. The V and J ends lost 0 bases and 1 base, in that order; junction bases with no gene match: 5. CDR3 size: 17 residues. Germline V lookup: CDR1 SGHVS, CDR2 FNYEAQ. Here the CDR3 DNA reads TGTGCCAGCAGCTTAGCGAGGCGGGAGGGGGGCACAGATACGCAGTATTTT. Translation gives CASSLARREGGTDTQYF.